Below, one T cell receptor (beta chain) is given with its context. Its antigen is not known. This entry is derived from a study of T-cell memory formation after mild COVID-19. Whole-study context: Largely donor-specific sequence clusters came from two donors. General study findings and limits: CD4+ clones that contracted lay mainly in CM and EM; CD8+ ones lay in EMRA. Memory cells collected pre-infection included some clones that later responded, suggesting cross-reactive memory joined. Second-wave clones with a day 37 peak had unconfirmed SARS-CoV-2 specificity.

TCRdb called the 5' RACE reads again in MiXCR, with one record for every CDR3 protein. This sample has 190,000 or so distinct CDR3 sequences, with 27% found just once. The CDR3 loop spans 12 amino acids. Germline-derived CDR1 and CDR2 are SEHNR and FQNEAQ (reference sequence). V was pared by 6 bases and J by 7 bases, with 13 bases between. This TCR derives from an adult woman who had mild COVID-19 (a few samples of this study predate the infection). Cell type and time point are not known. The sequenced material came from PBMCs or a T cell subset sorted from them (not recorded which). V usage is TRBV7-9 and J usage is TRBJ2-7; D might be TRBD2 (6 bases). This chain's CDR3 is CASRSPREEQYF. CDR3 sequence (DNA): TGTGCCAGCAGATCCCCCCGGGAGGAGCAGTACTTC.